This T cell receptor beta chain was identified in a study of Graves' ophthalmopathy and Graves' hyperthyroidism (dated by TCRdb to the late 2010s). Regarding the complete study: Peripheral blood samples were taken at the time of initial diagnosis, before any treatment was given. In five or six hyperthyroidism patients, T-cell repertoires of thyroid tissue and blood were compared. In total, 120 to 150 blood samples were TCR-sequenced: approximately 40 ophthalmopathy, roughly 80 hyperthyroidism and approximately 17 hyperthyroidism-to-ophthalmopathy patients. Once sampling was done, hyperthyroidism patients were given methimazole at a starting dose of 30 mg daily, while ophthalmopathy patients were given high-dose intravenous methylprednisolone. The study used signatures of the TCR beta repertoire to tell Graves' ophthalmopathy apart from Graves' hyperthyroidism and to predict which patients would progress to ophthalmopathy. To explore V-J signatures that distinguish ophthalmopathy from hyperthyroidism, a discovery set of 100 patients was enrolled, made up of roughly 41 with ophthalmopathy and 57 with stable hyperthyroidism. An independent validation cohort was composed of approximately 19 hyperthyroidism patients and around 15 patients who later progressed from hyperthyroidism to ophthalmopathy.

A remark on this clonotype: Its antigen is currently not known. Nothing much larger sits one base from this clone, and base qualities are not available.

Study-level results and caveats: Among expanded thyroid clonotypes with frequency above 0.001, most also showed up in blood, which suggests that blood repertoires may reflect the thyroid immune response. In cross-validation, the 13-signature model distinguished ophthalmopathy from stable hyperthyroidism with 85% to 90% sensitivity and 81.08% specificity, and in the test set the corresponding values were roughly 80% and 76%. In validation, the model predicted ophthalmopathy progression with less than 71% sensitivity and around 72% specificity; 12 predicted patients were CT-confirmed with GO in a median of approximately 6.5 months. Sample size was not predetermined statistically, and investigators were not blinded to group allocation.

Between the V and J ends, shortened by 6 bases and 4 bases respectively, the junction contains 24 bases. Measured from the cysteine to the phenylalanine, the CDR3 is 18 residues long. Only the CDR3 DNA stays, 54 bases, in frame from base 1. CDR1 is given as MGHDK and CDR2 as SYGVNS, both from the germline V gene. For repertoire sequencing, TCR beta CDR3 regions were amplified from RNA transcripts. The first round of RT-PCR was done with HTBI primers and the Qiagen OneStep RT-PCR kit, and was followed by a second round of multiplex PCR, then size selection and purification. Sequencing of the libraries was carried out on an Illumina HiSeq2000 in paired-end mode with 100 bp reads. The original pipeline was this. SOAPnuke was used to process the reads, throwing out any read that had adapters, had uncalled bases, had a mean Phred below 15, or lacked an exact constant-primer or identifier match. COPE v1.2.5 was used to merge the high-quality paired reads. Each unique nucleotide sequence was treated as a clonotype, and MiTCR v1.1 was used to align the clonotypes to the IMGT TRB V, D and J references. The analysis was limited to V-J combinations with a frequency above 0.0001, which together covered approximately 99% of repertoires. For each V-J combination, a TCR clonal expansion and chaos score was defined as F50 clonal expansion divided by the chaos observed in the TCRdist matrix. Features were reduced by Welch's t-statistics and random forest to approximately 12 V-J combinations, which fed a naive Bayes classifier. The Morisita-Horn index was used to measure how similar the thyroid and blood repertoires were. In-frame beta chains were kept once TCRdb had trimmed the public reads at Q25 with fastp and called clones with MiXCR. Under each unique CDR3 protein, matching rows form one entry showing the most common genes and DNA. The V and J calls reflect TCRdb's pipeline rather than the authors' work. This sample holds about 700,000 distinct CDR3 sequences; roughly two fifths were observed only once. The top ten clones comprise 44% of the sample.

The ophthalmopathy patients had moderately to severely active disease, with a Clinical Activity Score of 3 or higher, a NOSPECS grade of 4 or higher, and a disease duration of less than 3 months. Patients were excluded if they had other autoimmune diseases, uncontrolled infections, pregnancy or lactation. Diagnosis relied on clinical symptoms, serum thyroxine, TRAb, thyroid ultrasound and orbital computed tomography. Using Ficoll-Paque density gradient centrifugation, PBMCs were isolated from about 9.2 ml of fresh peripheral blood. Total RNA was extracted with Trizol reagent and quality-checked on an Agilent 2100 Bioanalyzer.

The V gene is TRBV25-1 and the J gene is TRBJ2-2, with the D gene call left open. Sequencing was performed on peripheral blood. This TCR derives from an adult man with Graves' ophthalmopathy. The DNA sequence is given as TGTGCCAGCAGCTTAGTCTCTTTTCAACAGACTGGCACCGGGGAGCTGTTTTTT. It translates to CASSLVSFQQTGTGELFF.